This is a list of T cell receptor beta chains from one sample in a study of cytomegalovirus exposure and HLA in healthy donors. Clones were sequenced by immunoSEQ multiplex PCR, and TCRdb holds only the in-frame ones, with some missing. Of some 110,000 clones listed, more than 60% were seen once; the top ten hold 2.1%. Specimen: PBMCs. The source of these receptors is a man between 25 and 39 years old in good health and CMV-seronegative. Both conserved end residues are part of each CDR3. D genes are given only for firm matches. Only some rows state a clone size, as once, few, many or a class for expanded clones.

clone_size d_call j_call cdr3_length v_call cdr3_aa cdr3_nt
few . TRBJ1-1 13 TRBV4-1 CASSQERVTEAFF TGCGCCAGCAGCCAAGAGAGGGTCACTGAAGCTTTCTTT
. TRBD2 TRBJ2-7 15 TRBV5-1 CASSLVGGAAYEQYF TGCGCCAGCAGCTTGGTGGGAGGGGCAGCCTACGAGCAGTACTTC
. TRBD2 TRBJ2-7 16 TRBV6-6 CASSGVGRAGDYEQYF TGTGCCAGCAGTGGGGTTGGGCGAGCGGGGGATTACGAGCAGTACTTC
. . TRBJ1-5 14 TRBV30 CAWSLTESNQPQHF TGTGCCTGGAGTCTCACAGAGAGCAATCAGCCCCAGCATTTT
. TRBD1 TRBJ1-2 10 TRBV14 CANDRDGYTF TGTGCCAACGACAGGGATGGCTACACCTTC
. TRBD1 TRBJ1-2 15 TRBV7-2 CASTLSRDSNYGYTF TGTGCCAGCACTTTGTCCCGGGACAGTAACTATGGCTACACCTTC
. TRBD2 TRBJ2-7 14 TRBV29-1 CSVEGVSGSDEQYF TGCAGCGTTGAAGGGGTTAGCGGGAGCGACGAGCAGTACTTC
. . TRBJ2-3 14 TRBV14 CASSQAGSTDTQYF TGTGCCAGCAGCCAAGCGGGATCCACAGATACGCAGTATTTT
. . TRBJ2-3 16 TRBV27 CASRPNAGLSTDTQYF TGTGCCAGCAGACCCAATGCGGGGTTGAGCACAGATACGCAGTATTTT
. . TRBJ1-4 15 TRBV13 CASSLRSGGVEKLFF TGTGCCAGCAGCTTAAGATCCGGGGGGGTTGAAAAACTGTTTTTT
. TRBD1 TRBJ2-7 14 TRBV10-3 CAISDTGTEYEQYF TGTGCCATCAGTGATACCGGGACAGAATACGAGCAGTACTTC
. TRBD2 TRBJ2-1 15 TRBV9 CASTRSGSSYNEQFF TGTGCCAGCACCCGTAGCGGGAGCTCCTACAATGAGCAGTTCTTC
. . TRBJ1-2 12 TRBV6-1 CASKQGNYGYTF TGTGCCAGCAAACAGGGAAACTATGGCTACACCTTC
. TRBD2 TRBJ2-5 16 TRBV29-1 CSGNPTSGRAVETQYF TGCAGCGGCAACCCGACTAGCGGAAGGGCCGTGGAGACCCAGTACTTC
few . TRBJ1-1 14 TRBV4-3 CASRLDPGGTEAFF TGCGCCAGCAGATTGGACCCGGGAGGGACTGAAGCTTTCTTT
. . TRBJ1-4 14 TRBV5-4 CASSLVGANEKLFF TGTGCCAGCAGCTTGGTGGGAGCTAATGAAAAACTGTTTTTT
. . TRBJ2-7 11 TRBV7-2 CASSLYYEQYF TGTGCCAGCAGCTTATACTACGAGCAGTACTTC
. . TRBJ1-1 12 TRBV29-1 CSAWGGGTEAFF TGCAGCGCTTGGGGAGGGGGCACTGAAGCTTTCTTT
few TRBD1 TRBJ2-5 15 TRBV7-6 CASSRRGGYQETQYF TGTGCCAGCAGCCGTAGAGGGGGCTACCAAGAGACCCAGTACTTC
. . TRBJ2-7 13 TRBV11-2 CASSLGAEYEQYF TGTGCCAGCAGCTTAGGGGCCGAATACGAGCAGTACTTC
. TRBD1 TRBJ1-4 15 TRBV4-2 CASSQATGINEKLFF TGTGCCAGCAGCCAAGCGACAGGGATTAATGAAAAACTGTTTTTT
. TRBD2 TRBJ2-3 16 TRBV27 CASSLGLAGAPDTQYF TGTGCCAGCAGTTTGGGACTAGCGGGAGCGCCTGATACGCAGTATTTT
few . TRBJ2-5 14 TRBV11-2 CASSWMDSQETQYF TGTGCCAGCAGCTGGATGGACAGCCAAGAGACCCAGTACTTC
few TRBD2 TRBJ2-3 14 TRBV30 CASQVASGGDTQYF TGTGCCTCCCAAGTGGCTAGCGGGGGAGATACGCAGTATTTT
. TRBD1 TRBJ1-4 14 TRBV6-5 CASSEPGQGRKLFF TGTGCCAGCAGTGAACCGGGACAGGGGAGAAAACTGTTTTTT
. . TRBJ2-7 14 TRBV10-2 CASSSSLAHIEQYF TGCGCCAGCAGTTCGAGTCTAGCGCACATCGAGCAGTACTTC
. . TRBJ2-1 11 TRBV21-1 CASTDRDSCFF TGTGCCAGCACCGACCGGGATTCATGTTTCTTC
few TRBD1 TRBJ2-7 12 TRBV6-1 CASRTGQDEQYF TGTGCCAGCAGAACCGGACAGGACGAGCAGTACTTC
. TRBD1 TRBJ1-2 14 TRBV7-2 CASSIDRGAYGYTF TGTGCCAGCAGCATTGACAGGGGGGCCTATGGCTACACCTTC
few . TRBJ1-2 14 TRBV6-1 CASALQVGGSGYTF TGTGCCAGCGCTCTCCAAGTTGGGGGGTCAGGCTACACCTTC
few . TRBJ1-1 14 TRBV27 CASSLVGVQTEAFF TGTGCCAGCAGTTTAGTAGGGGTTCAGACTGAAGCTTTCTTT
. TRBD1 TRBJ2-7 17 TRBV15 CATSVKTGGLQDYEQYF TGTGCCACCAGCGTGAAAACAGGGGGCCTTCAAGACTACGAGCAGTACTTC
. TRBD2 TRBJ2-1 18 TRBV18 CASSLSLAGAQSYNEQFF TGTGCCAGCTCACTTTCACTAGCGGGGGCCCAATCCTACAATGAGCAGTTCTTC
few . TRBJ2-1 15 TRBV5-6 CASSPGFQSYNEQFF TGTGCCAGCAGCCCGGGATTTCAATCCTACAATGAGCAGTTCTTC
. . TRBJ2-4 12 TRBV5-1 CASSSLGNIQYF TGCGCCAGCAGCTCTCTGGGCAACATTCAGTACTTC
. . TRBJ1-2 17 TRBV7-8 CASSLARGGEEDYGYTF TGTGCCAGCAGCTTAGCCCGGGGGGGAGAGGAGGACTATGGCTACACCTTC
. . TRBJ2-2 15 TRBV9 CASSVGGANTGELFF TGTGCCAGCAGCGTAGGCGGGGCGAACACCGGGGAGCTGTTTTTT
once TRBD2 TRBJ2-3 15 TRBV5-1 CASSSRLAGADTQYF TGCGCCAGCAGCAGTAGACTAGCGGGAGCAGATACGCAGTATTTT
. . TRBJ2-5 15 TRBV25-1 CASSEATGGEETQYF TGTGCCAGCAGTGAGGCAACAGGGGGGGAAGAGACCCAGTACTTC
. TRBD2 TRBJ2-1 18 TRBV15 CATSSGAGGHLSYNEQFF TGTGCCACCAGCAGCGGAGCGGGGGGCCATCTCTCCTACAATGAGCAGTTCTTC
. . TRBJ2-3 11 TRBV9 CASSAADTQYF TGTGCCAGCAGCGCCGCAGATACGCAGTATTTT
. TRBD2 TRBJ2-2 18 TRBV13 CASSPRRLAGGFTGELFF TGTGCCAGCAGCCCCCGTCGACTAGCGGGAGGGTTCACCGGGGAGCTGTTTTTT
. TRBD2 TRBJ2-3 15 TRBV27 CASSQAGGPGDTQYF TGTGCCAGCAGCCAGGCGGGAGGGCCGGGAGATACGCAGTATTTT
. TRBD2 TRBJ2-1 19 TRBV30 CAWRGGTSGLSSSYNEQFF TGTGCCTGGAGGGGGGGGACTAGCGGCCTCTCAAGCTCCTACAATGAGCAGTTCTTC
. TRBD1 TRBJ2-7 16 TRBV6-5 CASSYPEDRGSYEQYF TGTGCCAGCAGTTACCCTGAGGACAGGGGCTCCTACGAGCAGTACTTC